This T cell receptor beta chain stems from a study of blood T cell repertoires in COVID-19. Authors' data handling: Estimation of nucleated cell counts was performed using reference gene primer amplification. Measured with immunoSEQ multiplex PCR; TCRdb has only the in-frame clones, and not every one. That table supplies the V and J calls and clone size; D and trimming were determined from the DNA. This sample carries 150,000 or so clones, more than 65% of them seen once, and the ten largest clones take 13% to 15%. This clone was detected only a few times. Participants had their cohort set by participant-reported clinical history. Sequencing was carried out using PBMCs or T cells enriched from blood (not recorded which). The receptor was isolated from a man aged 50-59 years who had recovered from COVID-19.

The CDR3 region is CASSADFQETQYF. The CDR3 DNA is TGTGCCAGTAGTGCGGACTTCCAAGAGACCCAGTACTTC. The chain recombines TRBV19 with TRBJ2-5; possible D gene TRBD2, 5 bases. This CDR3 spans 13 amino acids. Germline CDR1 and CDR2: LNHDA and SQIVND (reference sequence). Between the trimmed V and J ends, which lost 5 bases and 1 base, there was a span of 8 bases.